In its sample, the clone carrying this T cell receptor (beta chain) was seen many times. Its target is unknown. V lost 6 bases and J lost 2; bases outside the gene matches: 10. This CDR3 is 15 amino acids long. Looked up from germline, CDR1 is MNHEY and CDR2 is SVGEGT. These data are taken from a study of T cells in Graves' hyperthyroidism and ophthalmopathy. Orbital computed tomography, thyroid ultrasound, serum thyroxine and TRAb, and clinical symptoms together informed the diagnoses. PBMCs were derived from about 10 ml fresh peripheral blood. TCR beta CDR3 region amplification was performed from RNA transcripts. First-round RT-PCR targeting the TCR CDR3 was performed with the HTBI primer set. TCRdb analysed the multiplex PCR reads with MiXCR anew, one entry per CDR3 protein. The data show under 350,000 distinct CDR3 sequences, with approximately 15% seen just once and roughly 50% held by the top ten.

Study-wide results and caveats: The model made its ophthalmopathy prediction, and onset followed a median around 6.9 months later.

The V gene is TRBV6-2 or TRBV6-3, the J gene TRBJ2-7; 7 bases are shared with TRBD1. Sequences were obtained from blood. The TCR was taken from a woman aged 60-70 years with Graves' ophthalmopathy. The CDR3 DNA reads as TGTGCCAGCAGCAACACCGGGACAGCAACCTACGAGCAGTACTTC. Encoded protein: CASSNTGTATYEQYF.